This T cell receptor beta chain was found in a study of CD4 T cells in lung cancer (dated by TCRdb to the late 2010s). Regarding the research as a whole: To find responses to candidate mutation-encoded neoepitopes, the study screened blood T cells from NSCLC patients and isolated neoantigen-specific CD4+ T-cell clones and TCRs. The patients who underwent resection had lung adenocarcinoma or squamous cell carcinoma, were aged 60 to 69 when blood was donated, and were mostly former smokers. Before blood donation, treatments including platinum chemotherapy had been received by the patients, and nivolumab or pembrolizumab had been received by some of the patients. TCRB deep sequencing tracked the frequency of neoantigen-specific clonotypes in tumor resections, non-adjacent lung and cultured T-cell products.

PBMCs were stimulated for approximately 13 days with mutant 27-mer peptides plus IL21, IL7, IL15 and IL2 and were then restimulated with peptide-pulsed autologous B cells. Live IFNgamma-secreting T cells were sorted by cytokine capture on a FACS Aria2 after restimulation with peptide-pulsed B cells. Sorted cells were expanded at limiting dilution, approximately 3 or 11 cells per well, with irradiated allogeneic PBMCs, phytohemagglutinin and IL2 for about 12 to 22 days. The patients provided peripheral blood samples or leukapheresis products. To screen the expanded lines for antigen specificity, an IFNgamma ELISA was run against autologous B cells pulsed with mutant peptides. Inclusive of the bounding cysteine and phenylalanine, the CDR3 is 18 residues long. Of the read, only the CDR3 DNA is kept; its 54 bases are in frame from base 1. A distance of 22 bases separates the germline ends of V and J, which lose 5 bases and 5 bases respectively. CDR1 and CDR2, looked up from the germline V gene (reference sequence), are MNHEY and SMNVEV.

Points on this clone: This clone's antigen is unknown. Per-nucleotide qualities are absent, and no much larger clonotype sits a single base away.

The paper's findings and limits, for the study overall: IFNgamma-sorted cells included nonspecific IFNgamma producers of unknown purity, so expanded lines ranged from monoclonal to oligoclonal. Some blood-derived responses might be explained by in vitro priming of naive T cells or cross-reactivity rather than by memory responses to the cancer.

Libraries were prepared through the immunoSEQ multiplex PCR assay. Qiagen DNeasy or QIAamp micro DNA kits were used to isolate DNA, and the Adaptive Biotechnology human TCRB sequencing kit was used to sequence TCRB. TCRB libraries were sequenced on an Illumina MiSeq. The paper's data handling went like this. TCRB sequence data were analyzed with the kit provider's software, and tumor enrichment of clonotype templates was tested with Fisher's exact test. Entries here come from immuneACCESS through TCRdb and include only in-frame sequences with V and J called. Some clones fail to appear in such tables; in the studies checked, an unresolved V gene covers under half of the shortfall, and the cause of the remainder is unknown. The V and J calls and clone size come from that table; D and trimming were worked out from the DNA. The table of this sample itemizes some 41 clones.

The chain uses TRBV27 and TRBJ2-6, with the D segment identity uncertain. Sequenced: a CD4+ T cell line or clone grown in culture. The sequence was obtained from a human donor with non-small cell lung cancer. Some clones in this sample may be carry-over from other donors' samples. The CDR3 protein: CASSVSLWLQSRANVLTF. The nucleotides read TGTGCCAGCAGTGTCTCACTCTGGCTACAAAGTCGGGCCAACGTCCTGACTTTC.